This entry describes one TCR beta chain. This sample stems from a study of blood T cell repertoires in COVID-19. At the level of the study: Both acute and convalescent COVID-19 samples were obtained from the United States, Italy and Spain. T cells, B-cell-depleted T cells, or PBMCs provided the cDNA or gDNA that served as material.

Original processing methods: Amplification of reference gene primers provided the estimated nucleated cell counts. The table came from immunoSEQ multiplex PCR; TCRdb's copy has only in-frame clones and leaves some out. Clone size and V and J calls were adopted from that table, with D and trimming inferred from the DNA. The table has fewer than 200,000 clones, about four fifths seen once. Seattle-derived patients entered the study during active infection and were followed longitudinally. The CDR3 has 16 amino acids. After removal of 4 bases from V and 5 bases from J, the junction contained 6 bases not matched to a gene. Germline V CDR1 and CDR2: SGHNT, YYREEE (reference sequence).

The sequence was obtained from a woman in her thirties or forties with COVID-19, enrolled during active disease. The sample taken for sequencing was peripheral blood. This chain uses TRBV5-4 with TRBJ2-2, with TRBD1 identical over 12 bases. The CDR3 sequence: CASSKGQGAGTGELFF. The CDR3 coding sequence is TGTGCCAGCAGCAAGGGACAGGGGGCAGGGACCGGGGAGCTGTTTTTT.